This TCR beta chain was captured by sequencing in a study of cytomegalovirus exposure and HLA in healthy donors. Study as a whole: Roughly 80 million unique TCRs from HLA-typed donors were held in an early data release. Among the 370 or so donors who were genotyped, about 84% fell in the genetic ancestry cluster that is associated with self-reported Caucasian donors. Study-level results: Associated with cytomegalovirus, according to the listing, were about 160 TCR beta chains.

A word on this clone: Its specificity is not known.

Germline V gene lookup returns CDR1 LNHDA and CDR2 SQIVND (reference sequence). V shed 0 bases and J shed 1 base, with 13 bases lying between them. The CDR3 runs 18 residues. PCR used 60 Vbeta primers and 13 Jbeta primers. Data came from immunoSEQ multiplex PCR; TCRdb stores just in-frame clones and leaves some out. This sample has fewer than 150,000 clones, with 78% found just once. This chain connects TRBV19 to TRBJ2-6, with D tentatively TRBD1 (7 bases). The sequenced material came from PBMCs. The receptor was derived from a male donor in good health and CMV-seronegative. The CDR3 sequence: CASSIEGRGASGANVLTF. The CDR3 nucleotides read TGTGCCAGTAGTATAGAGGGCAGGGGGGCGTCTGGGGCCAACGTCCTGACTTTC.